This T cell receptor beta chain is drawn from a study of T-cell memory formation after mild COVID-19. Overall study context: The study found TCR clusters largely donor specific. Findings and caveats of the study: The study found contracting CD4+ clones mainly in CM and EM and contracting CD8+ clones in EMRA.

This clonotype was detected a few times. Its specificity is unknown. CDR1 is SGHVS, CDR2 FNYEAQ, per germline. The CDR3 runs 16 residues. The V end was cut by 2 bases, the J end by 4 bases, with 16 bases between. MiXCR, run by TCRdb on the 5' RACE reads, gives a single entry per CDR3 protein. The profile shows 150,000 to 200,000 distinct CDR3 sequences, roughly 12% of them singletons. The sequencing input was PBMCs or a T cell subset sorted from them (not recorded which). The source is a man younger than 30 who had mild COVID-19 (a few samples of this study predate the infection). Cell type and time point are not known. The V gene is TRBV7-6, the J gene TRBJ2-3; D uncertain. CDR3 sequence (DNA): TGTGCCAGCAGCTTAATTTCGGGTTATTTCGCAGATACGCAGTATTTT. Its protein is CASSLISGYFADTQYF.